This TCR beta chain comes out of a study of blood T cell repertoires in COVID-19. On the study more broadly: Acute-phase and convalescent COVID-19 samples originated in the United States, Italy and Spain. T cells, B-cell-depleted T cells, or PBMCs provided the cDNA or gDNA that served as material.

Assay used: immunoSEQ multiplex PCR; TCRdb lists only in-frame clones, some missing. The data show some 240,000 clones, more than 75% seen once. The length of the CDR3 is 17 residues. From germline, CDR1 is LNHDA and CDR2 SQIVND (reference sequence). V was clipped by 6 bases and J by 0 bases, with 20 bases between them. The source material was peripheral blood. The origin of this receptor is a woman aged 60-70 years with active or convalescent COVID-19. The chain combines TRBV19 with TRBJ1-2; perhaps TRBD1 as D (6 bases). CDR3 sequence (DNA): TGTGCCAGTAGGCCCCAGAGGGGGTGGAAAGCTAACTATGGCTACACCTTC. Its translation is CASRPQRGWKANYGYTF.